These 18 T cell receptor beta chains were sequenced from one sample in a study of long-term antiretroviral therapy in people with HIV. Running of the v3.0 immunoSEQ assay took place at survey level. Sequencing used immunoSEQ multiplex PCR; TCRdb keeps in-frame clones, though not all of them. Of about 30,000 clones in the sample, 90% were seen once. Sequenced material: unsorted PBMCs, taken about 5.3 years after starting antiretroviral therapy. The receptors shown here come from a woman aged 40-49 years with HIV.

This chain uses TRBV28 with TRBJ1-4, with 10 nucleotides matching TRBD1. Germline trimming cut 7 bases from V and 8 bases from J; bases unmatched to any gene: 10. This CDR3 has 15 amino acids. CDR1 and CDR2 from the germline V gene are MDHEN and SYDVKM. As DNA, the CDR3 is TGTGCCAGCACCCCGGCCGGGACAGGGGCCGAAAAACTGTTTTTT. This gives the protein CASTPAGTGAEKLFF.

The chain employs TRBV7-2 and TRBJ2-6; 8 bases match TRBD2. The J segment lost 3 bases and the V segment lost 7 bases, leaving 2 bases of the junction unmatched. The CDR3 covers 14 residues. Germline V CDR1 and CDR2: SGHTA, FQGNSA. The CDR3 coding sequence is TGTGCCAGCACGGGGGGGCGTGGGGCCAACGTCCTGACTTTC. Translated, it gives CASTGGRGANVLTF.

The gene calls are TRBV2 and TRBJ1-4, with a possible D match to TRBD1 (5 bases). The V end was cut by 4 bases, the J end by 7 bases, with 13 bases between. The CDR3 sequence is 14 residues long. CDR1 and CDR2 from the germline V gene are SNHLY and FYNNEI. CDR3 protein: CASSVGQISEKLFF. CDR3 bases: TGTGCCAGCAGTGTGGGGCAGATCAGTGAAAAACTGTTTTTT.

V usage is TRBV6-1 and J usage is TRBJ1-5, with 7 bases identical to TRBD1. The CDR3 covers 17 residues. CDR1 is MNHNS and CDR2 is SASEGT in the germline V gene. Losses at the gene ends were 2 bases for V and 5 bases for J; bases not matched to a gene: 12. CDR3 residues: CASSEKEGAGLYQPQHF. The CDR3 bases are TGTGCCAGCAGTGAAAAGGAGGGGGCAGGGTTGTATCAGCCCCAGCATTTT.

This CDR3 is CASSTPSGQVIDYGYTF. The CDR3 DNA sequence: TGTGCCAGCAGCACCCCCTCGGGCCAGGTGATTGACTATGGCTACACCTTC. The chain has TRBV7-8 and TRBJ1-2; D ambiguous. Germline-derived CDR1 and CDR2 are SGHVS and FQNEAQ. The CDR3 spans 17 residues. V lost 5 bases and J lost 3, with 22 bases in between. The complete variable domain, with remaining parts taken from reference TRBV7-8 and TRBJ1-2, reads GAGVSQSPRYKVAKRGQDVALRCDPISGHVSLFWYQQALGQGPEFLTYFQNEAQLDKSGLPSDRFFAERPEGSVSTLKIQRTQQEDSAVYLCASSTPSGQVIDYGYTFGSGTRLTVV.

The chain carries TRBV5-1 and TRBJ2-5; 13 positions match TRBD2. CDR1 and CDR2 (germline): SGHRS, YFSETQ. The CDR3 consists of 15 residues. V shed 1 base and J 3 bases; nucleotides not matched to a gene: 0. CDR3 sequence reads: CASSLTSGREETQYF. CDR3 coding DNA: TGCGCCAGCAGCTTGACTAGCGGGAGGGAAGAGACCCAGTACTTC.

V gene TRBV25-1 combines with J gene TRBJ1-6; D remains ambiguous. Looked up from germline, CDR1 is MGHDK and CDR2 is SYGVNS. The CDR3 spans 15 residues. Trimming cost V 1 base and J 9 bases, with 13 bases left between them. The CDR3 sequence: CASSELRVAGSPLHF. The CDR3 coding sequence is TGTGCCAGCAGTGAATTAAGGGTGGCGGGTTCACCCCTCCACTTT.

The rearrangement uses TRBV9 and TRBJ1-2; D is ambiguous. V dropped 4 bases and J dropped 6 bases, with 10 bases sitting between them. Per the germline V gene, CDR1 is SGDLS and CDR2 is YYNGEE. The CDR3 contains 12 residues. The CDR3 sequence is CASSSTVDGYTF. CDR3 sequence (DNA): TGTGCCAGCAGCTCCACCGTGGATGGCTACACCTTC.

This chain's CDR3 is CASTTPSTGGADTQYF. The DNA of the CDR3 is TGTGCCAGCACCACCCCTTCGACAGGGGGAGCAGATACGCAGTATTTT. The V and J genes are TRBV9 and TRBJ2-3; 9 positions match TRBD1. With 6 bases clipped from V and 4 bases from J, the junction kept 12 bases outside the gene matches. Per germline, CDR1 SGDLS and CDR2 YYNGEE. The CDR3 length is 16 residues.

The chain has TRBV9 and TRBJ1-1; 8 nucleotides align to TRBD1. The CDR3 has 17 amino acids. J was trimmed by 3 bases and V by 3 bases; bases with no gene match: 13. Germline V gives CDR1 SGDLS, CDR2 YYNGEE. The DNA of the CDR3 is TGTGCCAGCAGCGCCAACCTCCACAGGGGGTCGTACACTGAAGCTTTCTTT. Translating gives CASSANLHRGSYTEAFF.

The V and J genes are TRBV30 and TRBJ1-5, with 10 bases lining up with TRBD1. The junction had 4 bases not matched to a gene; V was cut back by 4 bases and J by 7 bases. Per germline, CDR1 GTSNPN and CDR2 SVGIG (reference sequence). The CDR3 totals 13 residues. This CDR3 reads CAWKDRGMQPQHF. For the CDR3, the DNA is TGTGCCTGGAAGGACAGGGGGATGCAGCCCCAGCATTTT.

This rearrangement joins TRBV10-1 to TRBJ1-1, with a weak D call TRBD1 (5 bases). Trimming took off 2 bases at V and 11 bases at J, with 12 bases between the two ends. Germline V gene data show CDR1 as WNHNN and CDR2 as SYGVQD (reference sequence). This CDR3 has 12 residues. The CDR3 coding sequence is TGCGCCAGCAGTGAGACAGGTTTGGCGGCTTTCTTT. It is translated as CASSETGLAAFF.

CDR3 nucleotides: TGTGCCAGCAGCTCTCCCATGGGTCTCACCGGGGAGCTGTTTTTT. Protein: CASSSPMGLTGELFF. V usage is TRBV7-2 and J usage is TRBJ2-2; no clear D. V was cut by 4 bases and J by 4 bases, with 13 bases left in between. Germline values: CDR1 SGHTA, CDR2 FQGNSA. This CDR3 comprises 15 residues.

The chain joins TRBV30 to TRBJ2-5; D possibly corresponds to TRBD1 (6 bases). The CDR3 is 14 amino acids. Germline-derived CDR1 and CDR2 are GTSNPN and SVGIG (reference sequence). V lost 2 bases, J lost 5 bases, and 15 bases lay in between. The CDR3 DNA follows: TGTGCCTGGAGTCAGGGGCCATCGGGGGAGACCCAGTACTTC. Translating gives CAWSQGPSGETQYF. Full variable domain (rest looked up from reference TRBV30 and TRBJ2-5): SQTIHQWPATLVQPVGSPLSLECTVEGTSNPNLYWYRQAAGRGLQLLFYSVGIGQISSEVPQNLSASRPQDRQFILSSKKLLLSDSGFYLCAWSQGPSGETQYFGPGTRLLVL.

This chain joins TRBV19 and TRBJ2-7; TRBD2 might be the D (5 bases). The CDR3 loop spans 17 amino acids. Between the trimmed V and J ends, which lost 6 bases and 0 bases, there was a span of 21 bases. Germline V gene sequence: CDR1 LNHDA, CDR2 SQIVND (reference sequence). This CDR3 is CASSPRGRANSSYEQYF. The CDR3 DNA sequence: TGTGCCAGTAGCCCCCGTGGGCGGGCAAATAGCTCCTACGAGCAGTACTTC.

V is TRBV2 and J is TRBJ1-1, with a tentative D call TRBD1 (6 bases). CDR1 is SNHLY and CDR2 is FYNNEI in the germline V gene. Trimming cost V 4 bases and J 4 bases, with 13 bases left between them. The CDR3 sequence is 14 residues long. The CDR3, as DNA: TGTGCCAGCAGTGTATCGAGGGGGGGCACTGAAGCTTTCTTT. This sequence encodes CASSVSRGGTEAFF.

The chain has TRBV6-1 and TRBJ1-4; 11 nucleotides agree with TRBD1. V lost 4 bases to trimming and J lost 1 base; unmatched junction nucleotides: 14. This CDR3 comprises 20 residues. Germline lookup yields CDR1 MNHNS and CDR2 SASEGT. CDR3 in DNA: TGTGCCAGCAGTGTTCGGACAGGGGGCCGCATGGCACAAACTAATGAAAAACTGTTTTTT. This codes for CASSVRTGGRMAQTNEKLFF.

The chain couples TRBV5-1 to TRBJ2-7; D gene unclear. This CDR3 spans 14 amino acids. Germline V CDR1 and CDR2: SGHRS, YFSETQ. Trimming removed 2 bases at V and 5 bases at J, with 14 bases between. CDR3 sequence (DNA): TGCGCCAGCAGCTTAGAACCTCATTCAGACGAGCAGTACTTC. This translates into CASSLEPHSDEQYF.